Given below is one T cell receptor beta chain in context. Its matching antigen is unknown. These data come from a study of CD8 T cells in ankylosing spondylitis. It was by quantitative 5'-RACE with molecular barcodes that TCR beta libraries were made. TCRdb reanalysed the 5' RACE reads using MiXCR and keeps one entry per CDR3 protein. The sample includes about 800,000 distinct CDR3 sequences, about 10% of them seen just once. Findings and caveats of the study: The disease-linked clones had a CD8+ phenotype and low blood frequencies. Blood from ankylosing spondylitis patients appeared to carry a characteristic roughly 8-variant TCR beta motif.

The sample consisted of blood, either unsorted or a sorted T cell fraction (not recorded which). The receptor was derived from a male donor with ankylosing spondylitis.

CDR3 loop: CASSQDNFGGDYGYTF. In DNA, the CDR3 is TGTGCCAGCAGCCAAGATAATTTTGGGGGTGACTATGGCTACACCTTC. The J gene is TRBJ1-2, the V gene TRBV4-2, with D possibly TRBD1 on 5 matching bases. The CDR3 is 16 amino acids. V was clipped by 0 bases and J by 3 bases, with 14 bases between them. Germline values: CDR1 LGHNA, CDR2 YNFKEQ.